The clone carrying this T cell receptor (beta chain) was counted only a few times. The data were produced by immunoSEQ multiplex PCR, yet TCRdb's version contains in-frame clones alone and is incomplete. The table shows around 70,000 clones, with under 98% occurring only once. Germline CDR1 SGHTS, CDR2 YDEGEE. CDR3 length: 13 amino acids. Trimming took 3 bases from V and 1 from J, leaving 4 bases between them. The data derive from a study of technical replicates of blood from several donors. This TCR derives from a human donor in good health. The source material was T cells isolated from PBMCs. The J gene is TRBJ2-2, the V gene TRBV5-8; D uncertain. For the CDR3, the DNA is TGTGCCAGCAGCTCCTGGAACACCGGGGAGCTGTTTTTT. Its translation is CASSSWNTGELFF. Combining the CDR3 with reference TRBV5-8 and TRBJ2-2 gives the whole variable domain EAGVTQSPTHLIKTRGQQATLRCSPISGHTSVYWYQQALGLGLQFLLWYDEGEERNRGNFPPRFSGRQFPNYSSELNVNALELEDSALYLCASSSWNTGELFFGEGSRLTVL.